This TCR beta chain stems from a study of cytomegalovirus exposure and HLA in healthy donors. Trimming removed 2 bases from V and 4 bases from J; junction bases left unmatched: 8. Germline loops: CDR1 MGHRA, CDR2 YSYEKL. This CDR3 comprises 17 residues. Concerning this clone itself: What it binds is not known.

PCR involved 60 Vbeta and 13 Jbeta primers. Profiling relied on immunoSEQ multiplex PCR, and the TCRdb table lists in-frame clones only, not all of them. Here the sample spans about 150,000 clones, roughly 80% being singletons. Findings of the study overall: A list of around 150 TCR beta chains associated with cytomegalovirus was given. An assumption of roughly uniform sequencing depth across donors underlay the presence/absence analyses.

The sequence was collected from a man aged 35 to 55 in good health and CMV-seropositive. Sequenced material: PBMCs. V is TRBV4-1 and J is TRBJ2-1; 10 nucleotides agree with TRBD2. The CDR3 DNA follows: TGCGCCAGCAGCCAAACTATAGCGGGAGGTGGGTACAATGAGCAGTTCTTC. As protein: CASSQTIAGGGYNEQFF.